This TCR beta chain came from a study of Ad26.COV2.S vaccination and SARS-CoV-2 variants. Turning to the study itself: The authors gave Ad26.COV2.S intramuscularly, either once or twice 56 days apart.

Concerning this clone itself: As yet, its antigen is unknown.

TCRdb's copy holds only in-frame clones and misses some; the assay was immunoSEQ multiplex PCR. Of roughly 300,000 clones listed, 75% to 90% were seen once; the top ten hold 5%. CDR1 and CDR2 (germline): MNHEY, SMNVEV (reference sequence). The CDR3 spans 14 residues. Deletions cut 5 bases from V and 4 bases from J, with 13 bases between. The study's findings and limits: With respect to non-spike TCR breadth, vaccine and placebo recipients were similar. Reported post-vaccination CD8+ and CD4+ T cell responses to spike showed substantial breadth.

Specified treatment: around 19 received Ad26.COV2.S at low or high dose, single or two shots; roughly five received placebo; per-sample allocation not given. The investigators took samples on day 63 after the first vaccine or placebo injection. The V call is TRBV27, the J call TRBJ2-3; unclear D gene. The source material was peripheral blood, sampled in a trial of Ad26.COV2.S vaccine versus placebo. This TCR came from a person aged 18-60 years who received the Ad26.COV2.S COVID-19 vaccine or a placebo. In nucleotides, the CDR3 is TGTGCCAGCAGTCACGGGCCCGGCCCAGATACGCAGTATTTT. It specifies CASSHGPGPDTQYF.